A single sample gave rise to the 19 T cell receptor beta chains below, sequenced in a study of patients and donors after allogeneic stem cell transplantation. TCRdb redid the calling of the RT-PCR reads with MiXCR, one entry per CDR3 protein. The sample yields tens of thousands of distinct CDR3 sequences, around a quarter seen once. Material: blood, either unsorted or a sorted T cell fraction (not recorded which). These receptors were collected from a human donor who was either an allogeneic HSCT recipient or a stem cell or donor lymphocyte infusion donor (not recorded which). It is not recorded whose cells these are; they may come from a transplant donor.

This clonotype was found a few times. The chain recombines TRBV18 with TRBJ2-2; 7 nucleotides line up with TRBD2. Germline V CDR1 and CDR2: KGHSH, LQKENI. V dropped 6 bases and J dropped 5; count of bases not matched to a gene: 9. The CDR3 consists of 15 residues. CDR3 coding DNA: TGTGCCAGCTCCGCGGGAGCTGGGGAGACCGGGGAGCTGTTTTTT. It codes for CASSAGAGETGELFF.

The rearrangement joins TRBV7-9 to TRBJ2-3, with a possible D match to TRBD2 (6 bases). CDR3 length equals 18 residues. The V end was cut by 0 bases, the J end by 4 bases, with 20 bases between. Germline CDR1 reads SEHNR; CDR2 reads FQNEAQ (reference sequence). The chain's CDR3 is CASSLAQDKLSSADTQYF. CDR3 nucleotides: TGTGCCAGCAGCTTAGCGCAAGACAAACTATCTAGCGCAGATACGCAGTATTTT. Variable domain in full (rest from reference TRBV7-9 and TRBJ2-3): DTGVSQNPRHKITKRGQNVTFRCDPISEHNRLYWYRQTLGQGPEFLTYFQNEAQLEKSRLLSDRFSAERPKGSFSTLEIQRTEQGDSAMYLCASSLAQDKLSSADTQYFGPGTRLTVL.

This rearrangement joins TRBV18 to TRBJ1-5, with 7 bases identical to TRBD1. Trimming removed 7 bases from V and 3 bases from J; junction bases left unmatched: 3. The CDR3 length is 13 residues. CDR1 and CDR2 (germline): KGHSH, LQKENI. The CDR3 protein is CASWGQSNQPQHF. The DNA for the CDR3 is TGTGCCAGCTGGGGACAGTCCAATCAGCCCCAGCATTTT. Using reference TRBV18 and TRBJ1-5 for the parts outside the CDR3, the full variable domain is NAGVMQNPRHLVRRRGQEARLRCSPMKGHSHVYWYRQLPEEGLKFMVYLQKENIIDESGMPKERFSAEFPKEGPSILRIQQVVRGDSAAYFCASWGQSNQPQHFGDGTRLSIL.

This clonotype was detected only a few times. J is TRBJ1-2 and V is TRBV6-2 or TRBV6-3, with 9 bases fitting TRBD1. The CDR3 consists of 15 residues. Germline trimming cut 4 bases from V and 4 bases from J; bases unmatched to any gene: 7. The germline V gene has CDR1 MNHEY and CDR2 SVGEGT. The CDR3 region is CASSLNRDRVYGYTF. The CDR3, as DNA: TGTGCCAGCAGTTTAAACCGGGACAGGGTCTATGGCTACACCTTC.

The rearrangement uses TRBV4-3 and TRBJ2-1; D is unclear. This CDR3 region has 14 residues. From germline, CDR1 is LGHNA and CDR2 YSLEER. Trimming stripped 2 bases from V and 6 bases from J, with 11 bases between. The CDR3 region has the DNA TGCGCCAGCAGCCAACGGGCTATCCCCAATGAGCAGTTCTTC. Protein product: CASSQRAIPNEQFF.

The chain joins TRBV9 to TRBJ2-2; D is undetermined. CDR3 length: 13 residues. Trimming shortened V by 1 base and J by 6 bases, and 7 bases separated the two germline ends. Germline V gene data show CDR1 as SGDLS and CDR2 as YYNGEE. Here the CDR3 reads CASSVIGAGELFF. DNA for the CDR3: TGTGCCAGCAGCGTAATCGGCGCCGGGGAGCTGTTTTTT.

For this clonotype: A much larger clone differs from this one at a single base, so this may be a read error. In DNA, the CDR3 is TGTGCCAGCAGATTCACAGATACGCAGTATTTT. Encoded protein: CASRFTDTQYF. The chain joins TRBV12-3 or TRBV12-4 to TRBJ2-3, with D uncertain. The CDR3 consists of 11 residues. Deletions cut 6 bases from V and 2 bases from J, with 3 bases between.

CDR3 DNA: TGTGCCAGCAGCCCACAGGCGCCCTATGGCTACACCTTC. This gives the protein CASSPQAPYGYTF. The chain links TRBV7-2 to TRBJ1-2; the D gene is possibly TRBD1 (5 bases). Germline V lookup: CDR1 SGHTA, CDR2 FQGNSA. The CDR3 length is 13 residues. The V gene lost 5 bases and the J gene lost 4 bases, with 11 bases spanning the gap.

This clonotype appeared a few times. The rearrangement links TRBV12-3 or TRBV12-4 to TRBJ1-1; maybe TRBD1 (6 bases). The CDR3 spans 14 residues. The V and J ends lost 5 bases and 5 bases respectively, with 15 bases between them. The CDR3 loop reads CASSPTGKVTEAFF. The CDR3 nucleotides are TGTGCCAGCAGTCCAACAGGGAAAGTAACTGAAGCTTTCTTT.

V usage is TRBV6-4 and J usage is TRBJ2-1; D unclear. CDR3 length equals 16 residues. The V end lost 6 bases, the J end lost 4 bases, and 19 bases lay between the germline ends. Germline CDR1 MRHNA, CDR2 SNTAGT. The CDR3 bases are TGTGCCAGCAGCGAAAATAGGGCGCGGCGGTACAATGAGCAGTTCTTC. Its translation is CASSENRARRYNEQFF.

J is TRBJ2-1 and V is TRBV20-1, with 9 bases lining up with TRBD2. The CDR3 runs 15 residues. Per the germline V gene, CDR1 is DFQATT and CDR2 is SNEGSKA (reference sequence). V trimming: 2 bases; J trimming: 9 bases; junction bases outside the gene matches: 11. The CDR3 DNA is TGCAGTGCTAGACCCTCTCTCCTAGCGGGAACTGAGCAGTTCTTC. Translation gives CSARPSLLAGTEQFF.

This clonotype was picked up a small number of times. The chain uses TRBV20-1 and TRBJ2-1; the D is unclear. Germline V CDR1 and CDR2: DFQATT, SNEGSKA (reference sequence). This CDR3 has 10 residues. Trimming stripped 6 bases from V and 8 bases from J, with 8 bases between. The CDR3 coding sequence is TGCAGTGCAAAGCGATATGAGCAGTTCTTC. This codes for CSAKRYEQFF.

This clonotype was picked up a small number of times. The V gene is TRBV5-1, the J gene TRBJ2-3; 12 nucleotides agree with TRBD2. CDR1 and CDR2 (germline): SGHRS, YFSETQ. CDR3 length: 17 residues. The ends lost 2 bases at V and 6 bases at J; junction bases unmatched: 10. CDR3 coding DNA: TGCGCCAGCAGCTTCCTAGCGGGAGGGCCCAATTCGGATACGCAGTATTTT. Protein: CASSFLAGGPNSDTQYF. Full variable domain (outside the CDR3, taken from reference TRBV5-1 and TRBJ2-3): KAGVTQTPRYLIKTRGQQVTLSCSPISGHRSVSWYQQTPGQGLQFLFEYFSETQRNKGNFPGRFSGRQFSNSRSEMNVSTLELGDSALYLCASSFLAGGPNSDTQYFGPGTRLTVL.

This clonotype was seen more than once but under ten times. The gene calls are TRBV7-2 and TRBJ1-5; 12 nucleotides align to TRBD1. V lost 1 base and J lost 6; bases outside the gene matches: 4. Germline V gene lookup returns CDR1 SGHTA and CDR2 FQGNSA. The CDR3 totals 16 residues. CDR3 sequence reads: CASSLGGTGGFQPQHF. CDR3 bases: TGTGCCAGCAGCTTAGGGGGGACAGGGGGCTTTCAGCCCCAGCATTTT.

This clonotype was observed a few times. V and J are TRBV6-2 or TRBV6-3 and TRBJ2-7; no reliable D call. The length of the CDR3 is 14 residues. V dropped 6 bases and J dropped 6 bases, with 18 bases sitting between them. The germline CDR1 and CDR2 sequences are MNHEY and SVGEGT. CDR3 bases: TGTGCCAGCAGCCAAGACCATCTAAGCGTCGAGCAGTACTTC. This sequence encodes CASSQDHLSVEQYF.

This clonotype was counted between two and nine times. CDR3 DNA: TGTGCCATCAGTGAGCCCGGGAGAGATGAGACCCAGTACTTC. Protein: CAISEPGRDETQYF. This sequence joins TRBV10-3 and TRBJ2-5, with D tentatively TRBD2 (6 bases). V lost 2 bases to trimming and J lost 5 bases, with 12 bases between them. The CDR3 is 14 amino acids. Germline values: CDR1 ENHRY, CDR2 SYGVKD.

This clonotype has just a few counts. V gene TRBV24-1 combines with J gene TRBJ2-2; the D is unclear. The CDR3 loop spans 14 amino acids. V was trimmed by 3 bases and J by 7 bases, leaving 11 bases between them. Germline V gene sequence: CDR1 KGHDR, CDR2 SFDVKD. CDR3 DNA sequence: TGTGCCACCAGTGATCCGGAGATAGGCGGGGAGCTGTTTTTT. Translating it yields CATSDPEIGGELFF.

In this sample, this clonotype turned up a few times. The V gene is TRBV29-1, the J gene TRBJ1-5; no clear D. The germline CDR1 and CDR2 sequences are SQVTM and ANQGSEA. V was cut by 5 bases and J by 0 bases, with 5 bases left in between. The CDR3 consists of 12 residues. The CDR3 sequence: CSVSNSNQPQHF. The CDR3 region has the DNA TGCAGCGTTTCTAATAGCAATCAGCCCCAGCATTTT. The full variable domain, rest sourced from reference TRBV29-1 and TRBJ1-5, is SAVISQKPSRDICQRGTSLTIQCQVDSQVTMMFWYRQQPGQSLTLIATANQGSEATYESGFVIDKFPISRPNLTFSTLTVSNMSPEDSSIYLCSVSNSNQPQHFGDGTRLSIL.

The rearrangement joins TRBV12-3 or TRBV12-4 to TRBJ1-4; 8 bases map to TRBD1. The J segment lost 9 bases and the V segment lost 5 bases, leaving 5 bases of the junction unmatched. The CDR3 runs to 13 residues. DNA for the CDR3: TGTGCCAGCAGTGGCCGGACAGGGCAAAAACTGTTTTTT. Translation: CASSGRTGQKLFF.